A selection of T cell receptor beta chains follows, all from one sample in a study of regulatory T cells in long-lasting Graves disease. TCRdb recomputed calls from the multiplex PCR reads with MiXCR, one row per CDR3 protein. Of almost 350,000 distinct CDR3 sequences in the sample, roughly a fifth were seen once. The specimen comprised peripheral blood mononuclear cells (PBMCs), sampled when the disease was refractory, from a patient treated with antithyroid drugs. These receptors were taken from a female donor with Graves disease. The CDR3 runs from the conserved cysteine through the conserved F or W. A D gene is named only where the DNA matches it firmly. Only some rows state a clone size, as once, few, many or a class for expanded clones.

CDR3	DNA	J	V	size	D
CSAQPPETGTYEQYF	TGCAGTGCTCAACCCCCCGAGACAGGAACCTACGAGCAGTACTTC	TRBJ2-7	TRBV20-1	-	-
CASSYSDCMDRPEQYF	TGTGCCAGCAGTTACTCTGATTGTATGGACAGACCCGAGCAGTACTTC	TRBJ2-7	TRBV6-5	few	-
CASSSIGGSNEQFF	TGCGCCAGCAGCTCGATTGGGGGGAGCAATGAGCAGTTCTTC	TRBJ2-1	TRBV5-1	-	-
CASSVTRGPLHF	TGTGCCAGCAGCGTTACAAGAGGACCCCTCCACTTT	TRBJ1-6	TRBV7-2	-	-
CASSFGSAWSSYEQYF	TGTGCCAGCAGCTTTGGGAGCGCGTGGAGCTCCTACGAGCAGTACTTC	TRBJ2-7	TRBV5-6	-	-
CASSLEGLGEKLFF	TGTGCCAGCAGTTTAGAGGGTTTGGGGGAAAAACTGTTTTTT	TRBJ1-4	TRBV12-3/TRBV12-4	many	-
CASSMTSGLSSYEQYF	TGTGCCAGCAGCATGACTAGCGGACTAAGCTCCTACGAGCAGTACTTC	TRBJ2-7	TRBV7-2	many	TRBD2
CASSRGDSRNYGYTF	TGCGCCAGCAGCAGAGGGGACAGCCGGAACTATGGCTACACCTTC	TRBJ1-2	TRBV5-1	many	TRBD1
CSATGLNSYNEQFF	TGCAGTGCTACGGGACTTAACTCCTACAATGAGCAGTTCTTC	TRBJ2-1	TRBV20-1	-	-
CASSLAGQKPDTQYF	TGTGCCAGCAGCTTAGCCGGCCAAAAACCAGATACGCAGTATTTT	TRBJ2-3	TRBV11-2	few	-
CAWTVGGIYGYTF	TGTGCCTGGACAGTGGGGGGGATCTATGGCTACACCTTC	TRBJ1-2	TRBV30	-	-
CASRALENSPLHF	TGCGCCAGCAGGGCGTTGGAAAATTCACCCCTCCACTTT	TRBJ1-6	TRBV5-1	-	-
CASSIKGAGLNTEAFF	TGTGCCAGTAGTATAAAGGGCGCTGGACTGAACACTGAAGCTTTCTTT	TRBJ1-1	TRBV19	few	-
CASSEAGEDLYGYTF	TGTGCCAGCAGTGAAGCAGGGGAGGATCTCTATGGCTACACCTTC	TRBJ1-2	TRBV6-1	-	-
CASSFLPYSNQPQHF	TGTGCCAGCAGCTTCCTACCCTATAGCAATCAGCCCCAGCATTTT	TRBJ1-5	TRBV5-5	-	-
CASAGGPQNQPQHF	TGTGCCAGTGCCGGGGGGCCACAGAATCAGCCCCAGCATTTT	TRBJ1-5	TRBV19	many	-
CAISDPQGNTEAFF	TGTGCCATCAGTGATCCTCAGGGTAACACTGAAGCTTTCTTT	TRBJ1-1	TRBV10-3	many	-
CASSPNGRDYEQYF	TGTGCCAGCAGCCCTAACGGGAGGGACTACGAGCAGTACTTC	TRBJ2-7	TRBV6-1	-	TRBD2
CASSPYRDTQYF	TGTGCCAGCAGTCCTTACCGAGATACGCAGTATTTT	TRBJ2-3	TRBV6-2/TRBV6-3	once	-
CASIGGPYEQYF	TGTGCCAGCATTGGGGGACCCTACGAGCAGTACTTC	TRBJ2-7	TRBV7-9	-	-
CAWSGEGADGANVLTF	TGTGCCTGGAGTGGGGAGGGGGCGGACGGGGCCAACGTCCTGACTTTC	TRBJ2-6	TRBV30	few	-
CAIGRGAQGIGELFF	TGTGCCATCGGTCGGGGGGCCCAAGGTATCGGGGAGCTGTTTTTT	TRBJ2-2	TRBV10-3	few	-
CASGQRLNYGYTF	TGTGCCTCGGGACAGAGGCTAAACTATGGCTACACCTTC	TRBJ1-2	TRBV6-1	-	TRBD1
CASSLGILGRWDQPQHF	TGTGCCAGCAGCTTAGGGATCTTGGGGAGGTGGGATCAGCCCCAGCATTTT	TRBJ1-5	TRBV7-9	-	-
CASNHPQLGQGAGGSPYEQYF	TGCGCCAGCAATCACCCCCAATTGGGACAGGGGGCTGGCGGGAGTCCCTACGAGCAGTACTTC	TRBJ2-7	TRBV10-2	-	TRBD1
CASSPPRGARSYNEQFF	TGTGCCAGCAGTCCCCCCCGCGGAGCTCGCTCCTACAATGAGCAGTTCTTC	TRBJ2-1	TRBV27	few	-
CASTNGNSGNTIYF	TGTGCCAGCACCAACGGGAACTCTGGAAACACCATATATTTT	TRBJ1-3	TRBV6-1	few	-
CASSQESPGNLEKLFF	TGCGCCAGCAGCCAAGAGTCCCCGGGAAATCTCGAAAAACTGTTTTTT	TRBJ1-4	TRBV4-3	-	-
CASSLYEGRNEKLFF	TGTGCCAGCAGCTTGTACGAGGGGCGAAATGAAAAACTGTTTTTT	TRBJ1-4	TRBV5-5	many	-
CASTGSTTGELFF	TGCGCTTCTACCGGGTCAACCACCGGGGAGCTGTTTTTT	TRBJ2-2	TRBV5-1	few	-
CASSPRGVQAEAFF	TGTGCCAGCAGTCCCCGCGGGGTGCAGGCTGAAGCTTTCTTT	TRBJ1-1	TRBV6-1	many	-
CASGLAGGDEQYF	TGTGCCAGCGGCCTAGCGGGAGGAGACGAGCAGTACTTC	TRBJ2-7	TRBV7-9	many	TRBD2
CAGRRSRTGEEKLFF	TGTGCCGGTAGGCGGTCTCGGACAGGGGAAGAAAAACTGTTTTTT	TRBJ1-4	TRBV19	once	TRBD1
CASRNDPPDSYTF	TGTGCCAGTAGGAACGATCCCCCAGACTCCTACACCTTC	TRBJ1-2	TRBV19	few	-
CASSLSFSEAFF	TGTGCCAGCAGCTTGAGCTTCTCTGAAGCTTTCTTT	TRBJ1-1	TRBV7-2	many	-
CASGLGNHEQYF	TGTGCTAGTGGTTTAGGCAACCACGAGCAGTACTTC	TRBJ2-7	TRBV12-5	many	-
CASSVGPQGGYTF	TGTGCCAGCAGCGTAGGCCCCCAGGGTGGCTACACCTTC	TRBJ1-2	TRBV9	few	-
CATWGDDRRETQYF	TGTGCCACCTGGGGAGACGACCGTAGGGAGACCCAGTACTTC	TRBJ2-5	TRBV10-3	-	-
CSAADHSTDTQYF	TGCAGTGCTGCCGATCATAGCACAGATACGCAGTATTTT	TRBJ2-3	TRBV20-1	few	-
CASSLVPGETDTQYF	TGTGCCAGCAGCTTAGTACCGGGAGAGACAGATACGCAGTATTTT	TRBJ2-3	TRBV7-2	few	-
CSARRLAGGSYEQYF	TGCAGTGCTAGACGCCTAGCGGGAGGTTCCTACGAGCAGTACTTC	TRBJ2-7	TRBV20-1	few	TRBD2
CSAKEQGILFAEAFF	TGCAGTGCTAAGGAGCAGGGGATCTTATTCGCTGAAGCTTTCTTT	TRBJ1-1	TRBV20-1	few	-
CASCRPPGQGEAGANVLTF	TGTGCCTCCTGTCGACCCCCGGGACAAGGGGAGGCTGGGGCCAACGTCCTGACTTTC	TRBJ2-6	TRBV28	-	-
CASRNRGQNYEQYF	TGTGCCAGCAGGAATCGGGGACAGAACTACGAGCAGTACTTC	TRBJ2-7	TRBV28	many	TRBD1
CASSVGGGMAKNIQYF	TGTGCCAGCAGCGTAGGTGGGGGAATGGCCAAAAACATTCAGTACTTC	TRBJ2-4	TRBV9	few	-
CASSLMIGATGGTDGYTF	TGTGCCAGCAGCTTGATGATAGGGGCCACAGGAGGGACGGACGGCTACACCTTC	TRBJ1-2	TRBV7-8	many	-
CASSLGLAGARDTGELFF	TGTGCCAGCAGTTTGGGACTAGCGGGAGCAAGGGACACCGGGGAGCTGTTTTTT	TRBJ2-2	TRBV12-3/TRBV12-4	-	TRBD2
CASSQTGNTGELFF	TGTGCCAGCAGCCAAACGGGGAACACCGGGGAGCTGTTTTTT	TRBJ2-2	TRBV3-1	many	-
CVSSLRTGRETQYF	TGTGTCAGCAGCTTAAGGACAGGGCGCGAGACCCAGTACTTC	TRBJ2-5	TRBV7-2	-	TRBD1
CASSRTGGRWETQYF	TGTGCCAGCAGCCGGACAGGGGGTCGGTGGGAGACCCAGTACTTC	TRBJ2-5	TRBV5-6	many	TRBD1
CSGRKAGEVPQYF	TGCAGTGGTAGAAAAGCGGGAGAAGTCCCCCAGTACTTC	TRBJ2-5	TRBV20-1	many	TRBD2
CASTISREQGEAFF	TGTGCCAGCACTATTTCCCGTGAACAGGGCGAAGCTTTCTTT	TRBJ1-1	TRBV2	few	-
CASSLLFEGPSYEQYF	TGTGCCAGCAGCTTACTGTTTGAGGGCCCCTCCTACGAGCAGTACTTC	TRBJ2-7	TRBV7-2	many	-
CASSYGGQGSYEQYF	TGTGCCAGCAGTTACGGCGGACAGGGCTCCTACGAGCAGTACTTC	TRBJ2-7	TRBV6-4	few	TRBD1
CASSLAGTANQPQHF	TGTGCCAGCAGCTTGGCCGGGACAGCTAATCAGCCCCAGCATTTT	TRBJ1-5	TRBV5-5	many	TRBD1